This T cell receptor beta chain originates from a study of CD8 T cells in ankylosing spondylitis. General study results and limits: Blood from ankylosing spondylitis patients appeared to carry a characteristic roughly eight-variant TCR beta motif. Disease-linked clones were found to be CD8+ and relatively rare in peripheral blood. Before this, some motif variants had been reported in reactive arthritis synovial fluid and blood.

TCRdb fed the 5' RACE reads into MiXCR, producing one record per CDR3 protein. The table records about 330,000 distinct CDR3 sequences, less than 9.5% of them present only once. This clonotype was seen only a few times. Its antigen is not identified. With 7 bases removed from V and 4 bases from J, the gap between germline ends came to 13 bases. The CDR3 loop spans 13 amino acids. Per germline, CDR1 MNHNS and CDR2 SASEGT. The chain combines TRBV6-1 with TRBJ1-2; TRBD1 might be the D (5 bases). The sequence was obtained from a male donor with ankylosing spondylitis. Material: blood, either unsorted or a sorted T cell fraction (not recorded which). CDR3: CASTWGIPYGYTF. CDR3 DNA: TGTGCCAGCACCTGGGGGATACCCTATGGCTACACCTTC.